These T cell receptor beta chains were read from a single sample in a study of cytomegalovirus exposure and HLA in healthy donors. Assay used: immunoSEQ multiplex PCR; TCRdb lists only in-frame clones, some missing. The sample records tens of thousands of clones, almost 85% being singletons. Source material: PBMCs. These TCRs come from a woman between 18 and 29 years old in good health and CMV-seropositive. Both conserved end residues are part of each CDR3. Clone size, where shown, is once, few, many, or a class for clones that have expanded.

V	size	J	CDR3
TRBV10-3	once	TRBJ1-1	CAISGAMNTEAFF
TRBV6-1	-	TRBJ1-2	CASRADYNYTF
TRBV5-1	once	TRBJ2-7	CASSIGYEQYF
TRBV2	-	TRBJ1-1	CASSEQGPEAFF
TRBV6-1	-	TRBJ2-1	CASSDLAGGLNEQFF
TRBV7-9	-	TRBJ1-5	CASSLVSFGSRNQPQHF
TRBV28	-	TRBJ2-1	CASSPPSDSYNEQFF
TRBV4-1	-	TRBJ2-5	CASSQGTVLQETQYF
TRBV5-8	-	TRBJ2-1	CASSLERLAGGTEQFF
TRBV28	-	TRBJ1-3	CASSLPDRESGNTIYF
TRBV6-1	-	TRBJ1-1	CASSELVGGAFTEAFF
TRBV7-6	-	TRBJ2-2	CASSLEASGNTGELFF
TRBV12-5	-	TRBJ1-1	CASGLVGTGSTEAFF
TRBV2	-	TRBJ2-2	CASIGQVPYTGELFF
TRBV13	-	TRBJ2-3	CASSPSTSGGYGTDTQYF
TRBV12-5	-	TRBJ2-3	CASGMGLFTDTQYF
TRBV7-2	-	TRBJ2-7	CASSLRHTSGRSVYEQYF
TRBV10-2	-	TRBJ1-1	CASQGLFYGAFF